A selection of T cell receptor beta chains follows, all from one sample in a study of T cell changes during pregnancy in multiple sclerosis. Sequenced by immunoSEQ multiplex PCR; TCRdb stores in-frame clones only, minus some. This table holds approximately 50,000 clones, about 90% found once. The sample in question was CD4+ T cells from peripheral blood mononuclear cells, obtained after pregnancy. Receptors originate from a female donor with multiple sclerosis, enrolled in a pregnancy study. Each CDR3 is given with its conserved first and last residue. The D gene is left open where the match is weak. Where a row states a size, it is once, few, many or the class of an expanded clone; other rows omit it.

DNA	CDR3	length	D	V	J	size
TGTGCCAGCAGCCCTAGCCTGACTAGCGGGCATGAGCAGTTCTTC	CASSPSLTSGHEQFF	15	TRBD2	TRBV7-9	TRBJ2-1	.
TGCGCCAGTGAGACAGGGGCGAACAATGAGCAGTTCTTC	CASETGANNEQFF	13	TRBD1	TRBV5-1	TRBJ2-1	.
TGTGCCAGCTCACCACGACTAGCGCACACAGATACGCAGTATTTT	CASSPRLAHTDTQYF	15	TRBD2	TRBV18	TRBJ2-3	.
TGTGCCAGCAAGGGGACAGGGAGAAACACCATATATTTT	CASKGTGRNTIYF	13	TRBD1	TRBV28	TRBJ1-3	.
TGTGCCAGCAGCTTAGCGCCGACAGGGGGCGAGGGCGGGGAGCTGTTTTTT	CASSLAPTGGEGGELFF	17	TRBD1	TRBV7-6	TRBJ2-2	.
TGTGCCAGCACTAAAAGGACAGGATCCCCGAGCGATGGCTACACCTTC	CASTKRTGSPSDGYTF	16	TRBD1	TRBV6-6	TRBJ1-2	.
TGTGCCATCAGTGAGGCCTCGGAGGGCCCTAAGTACTTC	CAISEASEGPKYF	13	.	TRBV10-3	TRBJ2-7	.
TGTGCCAGCAGCTTCCTGGGGGGTAACGAGCAGTACTTC	CASSFLGGNEQYF	13	.	TRBV7-9	TRBJ2-7	.
TGCGCCAGCAGCCAGGGACTAGCGGGGACCGGGGAGCTGTTTTTT	CASSQGLAGTGELFF	15	TRBD2	TRBV5-1	TRBJ2-2	.
TGTGCCAGCAGCCAAGGAATTGACAGAGAAAACACTGAAGCTTTCTTT	CASSQGIDRENTEAFF	16	.	TRBV4-2	TRBJ1-1	once
TGTGCCAGCAGAACAAAAGAGCAGTACTTC	CASRTKEQYF	10	.	TRBV2	TRBJ2-7	.
TGTGCCAGCAGCTTGCGGGGCTCTGGAAACACCATATATTTT	CASSLRGSGNTIYF	14	.	TRBV7-9	TRBJ1-3	once
TGTGCCAGCTCACCCAATATGTTCTCCGGGACAGGGGTTTATGGCTACACCTTC	CASSPNMFSGTGVYGYTF	18	TRBD1	TRBV18	TRBJ1-2	.
TGTGCCAGCGACGGACCCTTAGCGGGAGCCATGTATCAGCAGTACTTC	CASDGPLAGAMYQQYF	16	TRBD2	TRBV2	TRBJ2-7	.
TGTGCCAGCAGCCTGCGGCCGACTAATGAAAAACTGTTTTTT	CASSLRPTNEKLFF	14	.	TRBV7-2	TRBJ1-4	.
TGTGCCATCTACAGGGGGCCGGGCTACACCTTC	CAIYRGPGYTF	11	TRBD1	TRBV28	TRBJ1-2	.
TGTGCCAGCAGTCCCAGGACAGGCAACACAGATACGCAGTATTTT	CASSPRTGNTDTQYF	15	TRBD1	TRBV2	TRBJ2-3	.
TGTGCCAGCACCTTACGGGGCAGGGGAAACACTGAAGCTTTCTTT	CASTLRGRGNTEAFF	15	.	TRBV6-6	TRBJ1-1	.
TGTGCCAGCAGTGATACTACAACAGGGGTTGGCACCGGGGAGCTGTTTTTT	CASSDTTTGVGTGELFF	17	TRBD1	TRBV6-4	TRBJ2-2	once
TGCGCCAGCAGCCCCGCGGACAGGGCAAACACTGAAGCTTTCTTT	CASSPADRANTEAFF	15	TRBD1	TRBV5-1	TRBJ1-1	.
TGTGCCATCCAAGAGGAGAGTGAGCAGTTCTTC	CAIQEESEQFF	11	.	TRBV10-3	TRBJ2-1	.
TGTGCCAGCAGTCCGCCGACAGGGATGAAGCACGAGCAGTACTTC	CASSPPTGMKHEQYF	15	TRBD1	TRBV28	TRBJ2-7	.
TGTGCCAGCAGTACAGGGGGCAATCAGCCCCAGCATTTT	CASSTGGNQPQHF	13	TRBD1	TRBV28	TRBJ1-5	.
TGTGCCAGCAGCGGGCGGGCCCGGCAAGATACGCAGTATTTT	CASSGRARQDTQYF	14	.	TRBV9	TRBJ2-3	.
TGTGCCAGTAGTATCAGGGCGGTTAATGAAAAACTGTTTTTT	CASSIRAVNEKLFF	14	.	TRBV19	TRBJ1-4	once
TGTGCCAGTAGTATGGGGGGGCCGGGAGCGGAGACCCAGTACTTC	CASSMGGPGAETQYF	15	.	TRBV19	TRBJ2-5	.
TGTGCCAGCAGCTCCGGCGGGACAGGTACAGATACGCAGTATTTT	CASSSGGTGTDTQYF	15	TRBD1	TRBV5-8	TRBJ2-3	.
TGTGCCATTCCGACAGGGGGCGATCAGCCCCAGCATTTT	CAIPTGGDQPQHF	13	TRBD1	TRBV6-4	TRBJ1-5	.
TGCGCCAGCAGCCAAGACAGGGTCGGCTATGGCTACACCTTC	CASSQDRVGYGYTF	14	.	TRBV4-3	TRBJ1-2	.
TGTGCCAGCTCACCACAGCAGGCAGAGACCCAGTACTTC	CASSPQQAETQYF	13	.	TRBV18	TRBJ2-5	.
TGCAGTGCATTTGACCTGGGCGAGCAGTTCTTC	CSAFDLGEQFF	11	.	TRBV20-1	TRBJ2-1	.
TGTGCCAGCAGCCCCAGACTTAGGCAGAATAACGCAGATACGCAGTATTTT	CASSPRLRQNNADTQYF	17	.	TRBV5-6	TRBJ2-3	.
TGTGCCAGCAGCATACCCATAGGGGGGGACTATGGCTACACCTTC	CASSIPIGGDYGYTF	15	.	TRBV28	TRBJ1-2	.
TGTGCCAGCCCGGGGAGGGGTTACCCCACTGAAGCTTTCTTT	CASPGRGYPTEAFF	14	.	TRBV2	TRBJ1-1	.
TGTGCCAGCAGCCCAACTAGCGGGAGGACGGAGACCCAGTACTTC	CASSPTSGRTETQYF	15	TRBD2	TRBV7-2	TRBJ2-5	.
TGTGCCAGCAGCTTAAGGAGGACAGGGGGCCAACAGCCCCAGCATTTT	CASSLRRTGGQQPQHF	16	TRBD1	TRBV7-8	TRBJ1-5	once
TGCGCCAGCAAACCGGGACAGGGGCCCTACGAGCAGTACTTC	CASKPGQGPYEQYF	14	TRBD1	TRBV5-4	TRBJ2-7	.
TGCGCCAGCAGCCGGATACTAGGGGAGACCCAGTACTTC	CASSRILGETQYF	13	.	TRBV4-3	TRBJ2-5	once
TGTGCCAGCAGCTTAGGGGGACAGGCTGGGGCCAACGTCCTGACTTTC	CASSLGGQAGANVLTF	16	TRBD1	TRBV7-2	TRBJ2-6	.
TGTGCCAGTAGTATGAAGCGGGAGGGCCGGCTAGAGACCCAGTACTTC	CASSMKREGRLETQYF	16	TRBD2	TRBV19	TRBJ2-5	.
TGCGCCAGCAGCTATGGGACAGGGAAAGGTCAGCCCCAGCATTTT	CASSYGTGKGQPQHF	15	TRBD1	TRBV5-1	TRBJ1-5	.
TGTGCCAGCAGTTCGGGACAGGGGGCGATGGGCTACACCTTC	CASSSGQGAMGYTF	14	TRBD1	TRBV28	TRBJ1-2	.
TGTGCCAGCAGCCAAGATCCTGGGACTAGCGGGAGGGCCCACGAGCAGTACTTC	CASSQDPGTSGRAHEQYF	18	TRBD2	TRBV4-2	TRBJ2-7	.
TGTGCCAGCAGGGATACAGGGAAAAACTATGGCTACACCTTC	CASRDTGKNYGYTF	14	.	TRBV6-6	TRBJ1-2	.
TGTGCCAGCAGCTTGGTTCGGGGGGGAGAGGGCTACACCTTC	CASSLVRGGEGYTF	14	.	TRBV5-6	TRBJ1-2	.